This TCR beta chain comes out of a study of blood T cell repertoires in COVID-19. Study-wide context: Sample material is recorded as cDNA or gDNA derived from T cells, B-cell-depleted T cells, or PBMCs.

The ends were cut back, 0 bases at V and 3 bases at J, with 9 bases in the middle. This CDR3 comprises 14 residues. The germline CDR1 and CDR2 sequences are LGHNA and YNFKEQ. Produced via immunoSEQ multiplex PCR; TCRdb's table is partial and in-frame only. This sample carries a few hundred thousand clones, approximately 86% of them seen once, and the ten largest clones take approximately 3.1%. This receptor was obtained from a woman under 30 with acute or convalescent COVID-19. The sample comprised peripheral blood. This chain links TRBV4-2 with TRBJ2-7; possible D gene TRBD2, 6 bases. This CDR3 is CASSQEGLLYEQYF. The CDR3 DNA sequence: TGTGCCAGCAGCCAAGAGGGACTTCTCTACGAGCAGTACTTC.